These 6 T cell receptor beta chains share one sample of origin, sequenced in a study of CD4 T cells in relation to SARS-CoV-2 and coronaviruses (dated by TCRdb to the early 2020s). CD4+ T cells from unexposed donors were collected before the COVID-19 pandemic (2011-2018). Following 10 days of culture, the EasySep CD4+ T cell isolation kit was used to isolate CD4+ T cells. Libraries were made using the immunoSEQ multiplex PCR assay. TCRdb carries this immuneACCESS record with in-frame sequences only. Its versions omit some clonotypes, under half of them owing to an unresolved V gene in the studies checked, with the rest unexplained. The table for this sample lists around 24,000 clones; 76% of them were counted only once. The biggest ten clones account for 21% of the sample. These receptors are not linked to any known antigen. The source material was CD4+ T cells from PBMCs, cultured in vitro. The receptor set was obtained from a human donor in good health.

CDR3: CASSQGDWTEAFF. CDR3 nucleotides: TGTGCCAGCAGCCAAGGCGATTGGACTGAAGCTTTCTTT. The V and J genes are TRBV3-1 (or the pseudogene TRBV3-2) and TRBJ1-1; D gene unclear. This CDR3 region has 13 residues. Germline CDR1 is LGHDT and CDR2 is YNNKEL (reference sequence). Between the trimmed V and J ends, which lost 1 base and 5 bases, there was a span of 8 bases.

The chain employs TRBV3-1 (or the pseudogene TRBV3-2) and TRBJ2-1; 8 bases map to TRBD2. Germline-derived CDR1 and CDR2 are LGHDT and YNNKEL (reference sequence). J lost 11 bases, V lost 2 bases, and 17 bases had no gene match. The CDR3 loop spans 17 amino acids. Here the CDR3 reads CASSQKGAGGHPKQQFF. The CDR3 DNA reads as TGTGCCAGCAGCCAAAAAGGGGCGGGGGGCCACCCAAAACAGCAGTTCTTC.

The chain joins TRBV6-6 to TRBJ2-7; the D is unclear. CDR3 length equals 13 residues. Germline lookup yields CDR1 MNHNY and CDR2 SVGAGI (reference sequence). Deletions cut 5 bases from V and 7 bases from J, with 15 bases between. The CDR3 bases are TGTGCCAGCAGTACCGGGCCATCGAGAGAGCAGTACTTC. Encoded protein: CASSTGPSREQYF.

V and J are TRBV4-1 and TRBJ2-5; tentative D call: TRBD1 (6 bases). This CDR3 has 17 amino acids. Germline assignment: CDR1 MGHRA and CDR2 YSYEKL. V was cut by 2 bases and J by 5 bases, with 21 bases left in between. The CDR3 bases are TGCGCCAGCAGCCAAACGTCGCAGGGGACCCTCCGGGAGACCCAGTACTTC. This encodes CASSQTSQGTLRETQYF.

This clone is a singleton in its sample. The rearrangement joins TRBV11-1 to TRBJ1-3; D gene ambiguous. The CDR3 length is 13 residues. V was pared by 6 bases and J by 3 bases, with 9 bases between. Germline-derived CDR1 and CDR2 are SGHAT and FQDESV (reference sequence). The CDR3 DNA sequence: TGTGCCAGCAGGGCCCGAGGTGGAAACACCATATATTTT. Protein product: CASRARGGNTIYF.

The genes are TRBV6-5 and TRBJ1-2, with a possible D match to TRBD1 (6 bases). The CDR3 is 14 residues long. V lost 6 bases and J lost 4, with 15 bases in between. Germline V gives CDR1 MNHEY, CDR2 SVGAGI. CDR3 residues: CASRLTGSGYGYTF. The CDR3 coding sequence is TGTGCCAGCAGATTAACAGGGTCGGGCTATGGCTACACCTTC.